Shown below are 26 T cell receptor beta chains from a single sample sequenced in a study of blood T cell repertoires in COVID-19. Clones were read by immunoSEQ multiplex PCR, and TCRdb kept only the in-frame ones, dropping some. The sample lists 230,000 or so clones, approximately 84% seen once, with approximately 4.8% in the top ten. The sequenced sample consisted of peripheral blood. The receptors derive from a man aged 50 or older with active or convalescent COVID-19.

The V gene is TRBV19, the J gene TRBJ1-5, with 9 bases that match TRBD1. The CDR3 contains 15 residues. Germline loops: CDR1 LNHDA, CDR2 SQIVND (reference sequence). With V trimmed by 4 bases and J by 2 bases, 3 bases remained unmatched. Here the CDR3 reads CASSRQGEGNQPQHF. CDR3 bases: TGTGCCAGTAGTAGACAGGGGGAAGGCAATCAGCCCCAGCATTTT. The whole variable domain, remainder taken from reference TRBV19 and TRBJ1-5, is DGGITQSPKYLFRKEGQNVTLSCEQNLNHDAMYWYRQDPGQGLRLIYYSQIVNDFQKGDIAEGYSVSREKKESFPLTVTSAQKNPTAFYLCASSRQGEGNQPQHFGDGTRLSIL.

The chain links TRBV7-2 to TRBJ2-7, with D perhaps matching TRBD1 (6 bases). V was trimmed by 1 base and J by 5 bases, leaving 15 bases between them. CDR1 and CDR2 from the germline V gene are SGHTA and FQGNSA. The CDR3 has 15 residues. CDR3 region: CASSLEARGIDEQYF. The CDR3 coding sequence is TGTGCCAGCAGCTTAGAGGCCAGGGGTATCGACGAGCAGTACTTC.

This clone was observed a few times. This chain joins TRBV9 and TRBJ2-3; tentatively, D is TRBD2 (5 bases). V was cut by 3 bases and J by 0 bases, with 14 bases left in between. The CDR3 consists of 16 residues. The germline V gene encodes CDR1 SGDLS and CDR2 YYNGEE. Here the CDR3 reads CASSASSGFSTDTQYF. CDR3 DNA sequence: TGTGCCAGCAGCGCTTCGAGCGGATTTAGCACAGATACGCAGTATTTT.

The rearrangement links TRBV30 to TRBJ2-5; 8 positions agree with TRBD2. The CDR3 extends over 17 amino acids. Germline loops: CDR1 GTSNPN, CDR2 SVGIG (reference sequence). V lost 2 bases and J lost 5; bases outside the gene matches: 16. Here the CDR3 reads CAWSSFRGGRRAETQYF. The CDR3 region has the DNA TGTGCCTGGAGTTCATTCCGGGGGGGCCGTAGGGCGGAGACCCAGTACTTC.

The rearrangement links TRBV18 to TRBJ1-2, with D tentatively TRBD1 (6 bases). This CDR3 has 14 amino acids. Germline lookup yields CDR1 KGHSH and CDR2 LQKENI. V lost 2 bases, J lost 8 bases, and 15 bases lay in between. CDR3 sequence (DNA): TGTGCCAGCTCACCAGGGGGCAGGGTGGCCGGCTACACCTTC. It codes for CASSPGGRVAGYTF.

This chain joins TRBV5-5 and TRBJ1-5; TRBD1 aligns across 8 bases. The CDR3 has 16 residues. With V trimmed by 1 base and J by 2 bases, 5 bases remained unmatched. In germline, CDR1 is SGHKS, CDR2 YYEKEE (reference sequence). CDR3: CASSLWGTGRNQPQHF. CDR3 coding DNA: TGTGCCAGCAGCTTGTGGGGGACAGGTCGCAATCAGCCCCAGCATTTT.

V and J are TRBV28 and TRBJ1-2, with 8 bases aligning to TRBD1. The CDR3 spans 12 residues. The germline V gene has CDR1 MDHEN and CDR2 SYDVKM. J lost 6 bases, V lost 9 bases, and 6 bases had no gene match. CDR3 region: CASIKDRDGYTF. The CDR3 nucleotides are TGTGCCAGTATCAAGGACAGGGATGGCTACACCTTC.

The CDR3 sequence: CASSQVANLGEKLFF. The CDR3 DNA is TGTGCCAGCAGCCAAGTTGCAAATCTCGGGGAAAAACTGTTTTTT. The genes are TRBV4-2 and TRBJ1-4; D is unclear. Deletions cut 1 base from V and 8 bases from J, with 14 bases between. This CDR3 has 15 amino acids. CDR1 LGHNA and CDR2 YNFKEQ come from the germline V gene.

V usage is TRBV19 and J usage is TRBJ2-1, with TRBD1 matching over 8 bases. The V and J ends lost 5 bases and 0 bases, in that order; junction bases with no gene match: 6. Germline CDR1 LNHDA, CDR2 SQIVND (reference sequence). CDR3 size: 16 residues. The CDR3 region has the DNA TGTGCCAGTAGTCCAGGACAGGGTATCTCCTACAATGAGCAGTTCTTC. Translating gives CASSPGQGISYNEQFF.

V usage is TRBV4-2 and J usage is TRBJ2-7; maybe TRBD2 (6 bases). The CDR3 extends over 16 amino acids. Trimming shortened V by 5 bases and J by 4 bases, and 21 bases separated the two germline ends. Germline CDR1 reads LGHNA; CDR2 reads YNFKEQ. The CDR3 region is CASSIGTPERGYEQYF. The CDR3 DNA sequence: TGTGCCAGCAGCATAGGGACTCCCGAACGTGGGTACGAGCAGTACTTC.

The rearrangement joins TRBV14 to TRBJ1-1; D is ambiguous. The CDR3 runs to 14 residues. Germline values: CDR1 SGHDN, CDR2 FVKESK. V lost 1 base and J 1 base, leaving 7 bases between the germline ends. The CDR3: CASSQVLPNTEAFF. CDR3 coding DNA: TGTGCCAGCAGCCAAGTTCTTCCGAACACTGAAGCTTTCTTT.

The genes are TRBV2 and TRBJ1-2; D is unresolved. From germline, CDR1 is SNHLY and CDR2 FYNNEI. The CDR3 has 13 residues. The germline V and J ends were trimmed by 5 bases and 3 bases, with 10 bases remaining between them. The CDR3 sequence is CASSTDIHYGYTF. CDR3 bases: TGTGCCAGCAGTACTGACATCCACTATGGCTACACCTTC.

The chain is built from TRBV6-6 and TRBJ1-4, with TRBD1 matching over 7 bases. Germline V CDR1 and CDR2: MNHNY, SVGAGI (reference sequence). The CDR3 has 17 amino acids. J gave up 4 bases and V 5 bases, and 13 bases lay outside the gene matches. The CDR3 protein is CASSPNHPGTDNEKLFF. The CDR3 coding sequence is TGTGCCAGCAGTCCTAATCATCCCGGGACAGATAATGAAAAACTGTTTTTT.

This sequence joins TRBV11-2 and TRBJ2-5, with 16 bases matching TRBD2. Germline V gene lookup returns CDR1 SGHAT and CDR2 FQNNGV. The CDR3 has 18 amino acids. With 6 bases clipped from V and 2 bases from J, the junction kept 9 bases outside the gene matches. CDR3 nucleotide sequence: TGTGCCAGCAGTCCTGGGACTAGCGGGGGGGCCCCGCAAGAGACCCAGTACTTC. It yields the protein CASSPGTSGGAPQETQYF.

The chain's CDR3 is CASTGNTEAFF. The CDR3 DNA follows: TGTGCCAGCACCGGGAACACTGAAGCTTTCTTT. This sequence joins TRBV28 and TRBJ1-1; D remains unclear. The germline CDR1 and CDR2 sequences are MDHEN and SYDVKM. V was clipped by 7 bases and J by 1 base, with 4 bases between them. This CDR3 is 11 amino acids long.

This clone is a singleton in its sample. V is TRBV4-1 and J is TRBJ1-1; the D gene is possibly TRBD1 (6 bases). Germline V gene sequence: CDR1 MGHRA, CDR2 YSYEKL. V lost 3 bases and J lost 5, with 25 bases in between. The CDR3 is 18 residues long. The CDR3 DNA reads TGCGCCAGCAGCCACCGGACCCACTCACAGGCAAGGGGGACTGAAGCTTTCTTT. Protein product: CASSHRTHSQARGTEAFF.

CDR3 DNA: TGTGCCAGCAGCAACGGACCTTGGACAAAATATGGCTACACCTTC. Protein: CASSNGPWTKYGYTF. The chain carries TRBV21-1 and TRBJ1-2; the DNA was not compared with TRBD1, the D call given in the table. TRBV21-1 corresponds to a pseudogene. This CDR3 is 15 amino acids long.

The genes are TRBV6-2 or TRBV6-3 and TRBJ2-3; TRBD1 aligns across 10 bases. Per germline, CDR1 MNHEY and CDR2 SVGEGT. V lost 2 bases to trimming and J lost 1 base; unmatched junction nucleotides: 0. The CDR3 extends over 15 amino acids. The CDR3 is CASSYGTGGTDTQYF. CDR3 nucleotide sequence: TGTGCCAGCAGTTACGGGACAGGGGGCACAGATACGCAGTATTTT.

This chain joins TRBV18 and TRBJ1-1; D not certain. CDR3 length: 13 residues. The ends were cut back, 6 bases at V and 4 bases at J, with 12 bases in the middle. Germline loops: CDR1 KGHSH, CDR2 LQKENI. CDR3 sequence reads: CASSGYLATEAFF. The CDR3 bases are TGTGCCAGCTCCGGATACCTAGCCACTGAAGCTTTCTTT.

The CDR3: CASSLPGWASNTEAFF. The CDR3 coding sequence is TGTGCCAGCAGCCTTCCTGGTTGGGCCTCGAACACTGAAGCTTTCTTT. This chain links TRBV14 with TRBJ1-1; unclear D gene. Trimming left V 4 bases short and J 1 base short, with 16 bases between. Germline V gene sequence: CDR1 SGHDN, CDR2 FVKESK. The CDR3 loop spans 16 amino acids.

The V and J genes are TRBV2 and TRBJ2-2; 8 nucleotides match TRBD1. V shed 4 bases and J 4 bases; nucleotides not matched to a gene: 5. Germline assignment: CDR1 SNHLY and CDR2 FYNNEI. The CDR3 is made up of 15 amino acids. CDR3 in amino acids: CASSVDRVPTGELFF. CDR3 in DNA: TGTGCCAGCAGTGTGGACAGGGTACCCACCGGGGAGCTGTTTTTT.

This clone was detected ten times or more. This chain connects TRBV3-1 (or the pseudogene TRBV3-2) to TRBJ1-3; no clear D. Germline CDR1 and CDR2: LGHDT and YNNKEL (reference sequence). The CDR3 loop spans 16 amino acids. Trimming cost V 1 base and J 4 bases, with 14 bases left between them. The CDR3 loop is CASSQVGSTEGNTIYF. In DNA, the CDR3 is TGTGCCAGCAGCCAAGTAGGGAGTACAGAGGGAAACACCATATATTTT.

J is TRBJ1-1 and V is TRBV19; D remains unclear. Germline V gives CDR1 LNHDA, CDR2 SQIVND (reference sequence). Between the trimmed V and J ends, which lost 3 bases and 8 bases, there was a span of 10 bases. The CDR3 has 12 residues. The CDR3 DNA reads TGTGCCAGTAGTATTCTTCGGGAGGAAGCTTTCTTT. Translated, it gives CASSILREEAFF.

The rearrangement uses TRBV11-1 and TRBJ2-3, with a tentative D call TRBD2 (7 bases). This CDR3 comprises 15 residues. Trimming stripped 8 bases from V and 2 bases from J, with 17 bases between. Per the germline V gene, CDR1 is SGHAT and CDR2 is FQDESV (reference sequence). For the CDR3, the DNA is TGTGCCAGCGGGGGGGGCCGCAGGTTCACAGATACGCAGTATTTT. It is translated as CASGGGRRFTDTQYF.

This clone was detected once. V gene TRBV30 combines with J gene TRBJ2-5; D ambiguous. The CDR3 is 14 residues long. The germline V and J ends were trimmed by 3 bases and 2 bases, with 13 bases remaining between them. Germline CDR1 is GTSNPN and CDR2 is SVGIG (reference sequence). The CDR3 region has the DNA TGTGCCTGGAGCCCAGGTCTCAGTCAAGAGACCCAGTACTTC. Residues: CAWSPGLSQETQYF.

The chain joins TRBV18 to TRBJ1-6, with TRBD1 as a possible D gene (5 bases). The germline gives CDR1 KGHSH, CDR2 LQKENI. This CDR3 is built from 16 residues. V dropped 5 bases and J dropped 0 bases, with 11 bases sitting between them. The DNA of the CDR3 is TGTGCCAGCTCAGCTGGGGGGAGCTCCTATAATTCACCCCTCCACTTT. Its translation is CASSAGGSSYNSPLHF.